These 32 T cell receptor beta chains were sequenced from one sample in a study of OX40 agonist ivuxolimab in advanced cancers. TCRdb's copy holds only in-frame clones and misses some; the assay was immunoSEQ multiplex PCR. The table has some 100,000 clones, more than 75% seen once. Sequenced material: CD4+ or CD8+ T cells sorted from blood, taken in a trial of the OX40 agonist ivuxolimab. The receptors originated from an adult with an advanced solid tumor such as melanoma, head and neck, liver or kidney cancer.

The chain employs TRBV7-9 and TRBJ1-2; no definite D call. V was shortened by 1 base and J by 4 bases, with 7 bases between the two germline ends. The V gene's germline CDR1 is SEHNR and CDR2 FQNEAQ (reference sequence). The CDR3 loop spans 13 amino acids. The CDR3 here is CASSLVSSYGYTF. In DNA, the CDR3 is TGTGCCAGCAGCTTAGTATCTAGCTATGGCTACACCTTC. The whole variable domain, filled in from reference TRBV7-9 and TRBJ1-2, reads DTGVSQNPRHKITKRGQNVTFRCDPISEHNRLYWYRQTLGQGPEFLTYFQNEAQLEKSRLLSDRFSAERPKGSFSTLEIQRTEQGDSAMYLCASSLVSSYGYTFGSGTRLTVV.

The V and J genes are TRBV20-1 and TRBJ2-1; 15 bases match TRBD2. The CDR3 runs to 11 residues. Looked up from germline, CDR1 is DFQATT and CDR2 is SNEGSKA (reference sequence). The trim removed 6 bases at V and 14 bases at J, leaving 2 bases unmatched. CDR3 amino acids: CSARTSGREFF. CDR3 bases: TGCAGTGCAAGGACTAGCGGGAGGGAGTTCTTC.

V and J are TRBV2 and TRBJ2-7; D is ambiguous. This CDR3 region has 12 residues. Germline V CDR1 and CDR2: SNHLY, FYNNEI. V was shortened by 5 bases and J by 0 bases, with 5 bases between the two germline ends. This chain's CDR3 is CASSMNSYEQYF. The CDR3 DNA follows: TGTGCCAGCAGTATGAACTCCTACGAGCAGTACTTC. The variable domain in full, completed from reference TRBV2 and TRBJ2-7, reads EPEVTQTPSHQVTQMGQEVILRCVPISNHLYFYWYRQILGQKVEFLVSFYNNEISEKSEIFDDQFSVERPDGSNFTLKIRSTKLEDSAMYFCASSMNSYEQYFGPGTRLTVT.

J is TRBJ2-7 and V is TRBV13; TRBD2 matches at 11 bases. CDR3 length: 17 residues. The junction had 15 bases not matched to a gene; V was cut back by 5 bases and J by 6 bases. CDR1 PRHDT and CDR2 FYEKMQ come from the germline V gene (reference sequence). CDR3 in DNA: TGTGCCAGCAGCGTTAAACCCCCCACTAGCGGGAGTTTCGAGCAGTACTTC. This codes for CASSVKPPTSGSFEQYF.

The sample holds a few counts of this clone. The V gene is TRBV19, the J gene TRBJ2-4; 9 positions agree with TRBD1. Per the germline V gene, CDR1 is LNHDA and CDR2 is SQIVND (reference sequence). The CDR3 sequence is 14 residues long. J gave up 3 bases and V 5 bases, and 2 bases lay outside the gene matches. For the CDR3, the DNA is TGTGCCAGTAGTCCGACAGGGGGCAAAAACATTCAGTACTTC. Its protein is CASSPTGGKNIQYF.

This sequence joins TRBV2 and TRBJ2-3; the match to TRBD2 covers 10 bases. Trimming at V came to 0 bases and at J to 5 bases, leaving 8 bases not matched to a gene. The CDR3 consists of 17 residues. The germline CDR1 and CDR2 sequences are SNHLY and FYNNEI. CDR3: CASSEAFGVAGGDTQYF. The CDR3 DNA follows: TGTGCCAGCAGTGAAGCGTTCGGAGTAGCGGGAGGAGATACGCAGTATTTT.

CDR3 DNA: TGTGCCAGCAGCCAACAGGATACGCAGTATTTT. This sequence encodes CASSQQDTQYF. V and J are TRBV14 and TRBJ2-3; D unresolved. Looked up from germline, CDR1 is SGHDN and CDR2 is FVKESK. CDR3 size: 11 residues. V shed 2 bases and J shed 6 bases, with 3 bases lying between them.

Remarks on this clone: An end of the junction differs from the germline gene, which may be a read error. The V gene is TRBV7-7, the J gene TRBJ2-5; 7 positions match TRBD2. The CDR3 spans 13 residues. Germline V gives CDR1 SSHAT, CDR2 FNYEAQ (reference sequence). The CDR3 nucleotides are TGTGCTAGCAGCGGGACCTTCTCGGGGACCCAGTACTTC. It encodes CASSGTFSGTQYF.

The chain combines TRBV11-3 with TRBJ1-1; TRBD1 aligns across 7 bases. Trimming took 2 bases from V and 1 from J; bases not matched to a gene: 4. CDR3 length equals 15 residues. From germline, CDR1 is SGHNT and CDR2 YENEEA. Here the CDR3 DNA reads TGTGCCAGCAGCTTAAACGCAGGGGGGAACACTGAAGCTTTCTTT. Translating gives CASSLNAGGNTEAFF. Full variable domain (missing parts from reference TRBV11-3 and TRBJ1-1): EAGVVQSPRYKIIEKKQPVAFWCNPISGHNTLYWYLQNLGQGPELLIRYENEEAVDDSQLPKDRFSAERLKGVDSTLKIQPAELGDSAVYLCASSLNAGGNTEAFFGQGTRLTVV.

V and J are TRBV6-1 and TRBJ2-7; D not certain. Trimming cost V 4 bases and J 2 bases, with 9 bases left between them. The CDR3 is made up of 13 amino acids. Germline V gives CDR1 MNHNS, CDR2 SASEGT. CDR3 sequence: CASSGALPYEQYF. The CDR3 coding sequence is TGTGCCAGCAGTGGGGCCCTCCCCTACGAGCAGTACTTC.

The rearrangement joins TRBV7-8 to TRBJ2-3, with TRBD2 as a possible D gene (5 bases). In germline, CDR1 is SGHVS, CDR2 FQNEAQ. The ends were cut back, 1 base at V and 2 bases at J, with 10 bases in the middle. CDR3 length equals 15 residues. Here the CDR3 DNA reads TGTGCCAGCAGCTTAGTTACAGCGGCCACAGATACGCAGTATTTT. Amino acid sequence: CASSLVTAATDTQYF.

The chain has TRBV2 and TRBJ2-7; a possible D gene is TRBD2 (6 bases). This CDR3 is 14 amino acids long. The V end was cut by 5 bases, the J end by 7 bases, with 18 bases between. Germline V gene lookup returns CDR1 SNHLY and CDR2 FYNNEI. DNA of the CDR3: TGTGCCAGCAGTCGGACCCGGGAGTTGGAAGAGCAGTACTTC. Translation: CASSRTRELEEQYF.

The chain recombines TRBV6-5 with TRBJ1-1; TRBD1 aligns across 8 bases. CDR3 length: 12 amino acids. The trim removed 6 bases at V and 8 bases at J, leaving 5 bases unmatched. Germline CDR1 and CDR2: MNHEY and SVGAGI. In DNA, the CDR3 is TGTGCCAGCAGCGACAGGGGAAGAGAAGCTTTCTTT. Translated, it gives CASSDRGREAFF.

The chain couples TRBV5-4 to TRBJ2-7, with 12 bases identical to TRBD2. V dropped 3 bases and J dropped 3; count of bases not matched to a gene: 4. The germline CDR1 and CDR2 sequences are SGHNT and YYREEE (reference sequence). The CDR3 runs 15 residues. CDR3 DNA sequence: TGTGCCAGCAGCTCGCGGACTAGCGGGAACTACGAGCAGTACTTC. This gives the protein CASSSRTSGNYEQYF.

Only one count was recorded for this clone. The junction departs from the called germline gene at one end, perhaps through a read error. The chain combines TRBV5-1 with TRBJ1-2; 7 bases are a match to TRBD1. From germline, CDR1 is SGHRS and CDR2 YFSETQ. This CDR3 has 14 residues. In DNA, the CDR3 is TGCGCCAGCAGCTTGACAGGGGCGGAATATGGCCACACCTTC. It translates to CASSLTGAEYGHTF.

This clone appeared once. The gene calls are TRBV7-6 and TRBJ1-1; a possible D gene is TRBD1 (6 bases). CDR3 size: 15 residues. Looked up from germline, CDR1 is SGHVS and CDR2 is FNYEAQ. V lost 5 bases to trimming and J lost 0 bases, with 13 bases between them. CDR3 sequence (DNA): TGTGCCAGCAGCATAGGGACACCGATGAACACTGAAGCTTTCTTT. Translation: CASSIGTPMNTEAFF.

The chain is built from TRBV18 and TRBJ1-1; the D gene is possibly TRBD1 (5 bases). The germline V and J ends were trimmed by 3 bases and 5 bases, with 19 bases remaining between them. There are 16 residues in the CDR3. The germline CDR1 and CDR2 sequences are KGHSH and LQKENI. CDR3 region: CASSPSSGRAGTEAFF. The CDR3 region has the DNA TGTGCCAGCTCACCTTCTTCGGGCAGGGCGGGAACTGAAGCTTTCTTT.

The CDR3 region is CASSAREPPDTQYF. The CDR3 DNA follows: TGTGCCAGCAGCGCGCGGGAGCCCCCAGATACGCAGTATTTT. This chain uses TRBV7-9 with TRBJ2-3; 7 bases align to TRBD2. The CDR3 is 14 residues long. Losses at the gene ends were 5 bases for V and 4 bases for J; bases not matched to a gene: 6. From germline, CDR1 is SEHNR and CDR2 FQNEAQ (reference sequence).

The chain carries TRBV18 and TRBJ1-5, with D possibly matching TRBD1 (5 bases). The CDR3 extends over 14 amino acids. V shed 4 bases and J shed 2 bases, with 9 bases lying between them. Per the germline V gene, CDR1 is KGHSH and CDR2 is LQKENI. The CDR3 sequence is CASSLGAGNQPQHF. In nucleotides, the CDR3 is TGTGCCAGCTCACTAGGGGCCGGCAATCAGCCCCAGCATTTT.

In this sample, this clone turned up once. As DNA, the CDR3 is TGTGCCAGCATTCGGGACAGCCCTAATGAAAAACTGTTTTTT. Translated: CASIRDSPNEKLFF. J is TRBJ1-4 and V is TRBV2, with 7 bases matching TRBD1. The germline V gene has CDR1 SNHLY and CDR2 FYNNEI. There are 14 residues in the CDR3. The V and J ends lost 7 bases and 3 bases, in that order; junction bases with no gene match: 5.

The rearrangement links TRBV5-4 to TRBJ2-5; D not resolved. Germline V lookup: CDR1 SGHNT, CDR2 YYREEE (reference sequence). V was clipped by 0 bases and J by 5 bases, with 11 bases between them. This CDR3 contains 14 residues. CDR3 nucleotide sequence: TGTGCCAGCAGCTTGGCCGGCAGCAGGGAGACCCAGTACTTC. Its translation is CASSLAGSRETQYF.

The chain has TRBV6-5 and TRBJ2-7; no definite D call. Germline-derived CDR1 and CDR2 are MNHEY and SVGAGI. Trimming stripped 2 bases from V and 3 bases from J, with 11 bases between. This CDR3 contains 14 residues. In DNA form, the CDR3 reads TGTGCCAGCAGTTACCGACGATATGGCTACGAGCAGTACTTC. Translated, it gives CASSYRRYGYEQYF.

The chain links TRBV18 to TRBJ2-3; 12 nucleotides match TRBD2. J gave up 3 bases and V 6 bases, and 7 bases lay outside the gene matches. The CDR3 has 16 residues. Germline values: CDR1 KGHSH, CDR2 LQKENI. CDR3 loop: CASSRLAGGPTDTQYF. The CDR3 DNA reads as TGTGCCAGCTCCCGGCTAGCGGGAGGGCCAACAGATACGCAGTATTTT.

A few counts support this clone. The gene calls are TRBV29-1 and TRBJ2-1; D not certain. Germline CDR1 and CDR2: SQVTM and ANQGSEA. The V end lost 2 bases, the J end lost 12 bases, and 14 bases lay between the germline ends. This CDR3 spans 12 amino acids. CDR3 sequence reads: CSVEPLGRVQFF. In DNA, the CDR3 is TGCAGCGTTGAACCGCTGGGAAGGGTGCAGTTCTTC.

This chain uses TRBV30 with TRBJ2-3; 9 nucleotides agree with TRBD1. There are 15 residues in the CDR3. Germline lookup yields CDR1 GTSNPN and CDR2 SVGIG (reference sequence). J gave up 2 bases and V 1 base, and 4 bases lay outside the gene matches. The CDR3 region has the DNA TGTGCCTGGAGTGGACAGGGGGGAGACACAGATACGCAGTATTTT. The encoded protein is CAWSGQGGDTDTQYF.

The gene calls are TRBV30 and TRBJ2-5; 7 positions agree with TRBD2. Germline trimming cut 4 bases from V and 11 bases from J; bases unmatched to any gene: 22. The CDR3 length is 16 residues. CDR1 is GTSNPN and CDR2 is SVGIG in the germline V gene (reference sequence). The CDR3 DNA follows: TGTGCCTGGAATTCTAGGACGGCTAGCGGACTATACGGGCAGTACTTC. Amino acid sequence: CAWNSRTASGLYGQYF. The variable domain in full, completed from reference TRBV30 and TRBJ2-5, reads SQTIHQWPATLVQPVGSPLSLECTVEGTSNPNLYWYRQAAGRGLQLLFYSVGIGQISSEVPQNLSASRPQDRQFILSSKKLLLSDSGFYLCAWNSRTASGLYGQYFGPGTRLLVL.

V is TRBV4-2 and J is TRBJ2-7, with 7 bases fitting TRBD1. The CDR3 spans 15 residues. The V gene's germline CDR1 is LGHNA and CDR2 YNFKEQ. J was trimmed by 2 bases and V by 5 bases; bases with no gene match: 9. CDR3 bases: TGTGCCAGCAGCTCCTCAGGGGGATTCCCCTACGAGCAGTACTTC. Its protein product is CASSSSGGFPYEQYF.

This chain connects TRBV18 to TRBJ1-2; D is undetermined. The V end lost 3 bases, the J end lost 1 base, and 6 bases lay between the germline ends. The CDR3 spans 13 residues. Germline CDR1 and CDR2: KGHSH and LQKENI. The CDR3 loop is CASSPDGNYGYTF. The DNA for the CDR3 is TGTGCCAGCTCACCGGACGGTAACTATGGCTACACCTTC.

V usage is TRBV6-5 and J usage is TRBJ2-7, with TRBD1 identical over 7 bases. The CDR3 spans 15 residues. V dropped 6 bases and J dropped 0; count of bases not matched to a gene: 8. Germline CDR1 reads MNHEY; CDR2 reads SVGAGI. The CDR3 reads CASSKQGVTSYEQYF. CDR3 coding DNA: TGTGCCAGCAGCAAGCAGGGGGTGACCTCCTACGAGCAGTACTTC.

The rearrangement links TRBV2 to TRBJ1-5; TRBD1 matches at 8 bases. CDR3 length equals 14 residues. Trimming cost V 2 bases and J 4 bases; bases outside gene matches: 1. In germline, CDR1 is SNHLY, CDR2 FYNNEI. The CDR3 DNA is TGTGCCAGCAGTGAACGGGACAGGAATCAGCCCCAGCATTTT. Translated, it gives CASSERDRNQPQHF.

This clone has just a few counts. The chain uses TRBV7-9 and TRBJ1-4; D remains ambiguous. The CDR3 spans 13 residues. Trimming removed 3 bases from V and 6 bases from J, with 8 bases in between. Germline CDR1 reads SEHNR; CDR2 reads FQNEAQ (reference sequence). DNA for the CDR3: TGTGCCAGCAGCTTGTCCCAGGATGAAAAACTGTTTTTT. Its translation is CASSLSQDEKLFF.

This rearrangement joins TRBV19 to TRBJ1-6; no firm D call. Trimming stripped 1 base from V and 0 bases from J, with 4 bases between. The germline CDR1 and CDR2 sequences are LNHDA and SQIVND (reference sequence). CDR3 length: 15 residues. The CDR3 coding sequence is TGTGCCAGTAGTATAGGGGTCTCCTATAATTCACCCCTCCACTTT. Translation: CASSIGVSYNSPLHF.